A single sample is the source of the 32 T cell receptor beta chains below, sequenced in a study of CD8 T cells in Susac syndrome (dated by TCRdb to the late 2010s). The library was made by the immunoSEQ multiplex PCR assay. RNA was extracted using the RNeasy kit, and about 0.5 to 1 microgram was reverse transcribed with random hexamers. TCRdb's own reprocessing of the public reads used fastp at Q25 and MiXCR and kept productive beta chains. All rows with the same CDR3 protein become a single entry with the most common DNA and genes. The table for this sample lists approximately 230,000 distinct CDR3 sequences; just over 90% of them were counted only once. Clones ranked in the top ten supply around 0.07% of the sample. Sequences were obtained from CD4+ T cells from PBMCs. Receptor source: a human donor with multiple sclerosis.

The V gene is TRBV2, the J gene TRBJ2-3, with 11 bases matching TRBD2. The CDR3 loop spans 15 amino acids. Germline CDR1 and CDR2: SNHLY and FYNNEI. V was pared by 2 bases and J by 5 bases, with 3 bases of the junction left unmatched. CDR3 amino acids: CASSEIGTSGDTQYF. As DNA, the CDR3 is TGTGCCAGCAGTGAAATCGGGACTAGCGGAGATACGCAGTATTTT.

This rearrangement joins TRBV6-1 to TRBJ2-1; a possible D gene is TRBD1 (6 bases). There are 16 residues in the CDR3. Germline CDR1 and CDR2: MNHNS and SASEGT. Trimming took 7 bases from V and 6 from J, leaving 22 bases between them. As DNA, the CDR3 is TGTGCCAGCAAGGATATCAAGGGGGACCTATTCAATGAGCAGTTCTTC. Protein: CASKDIKGDLFNEQFF.

The CDR3 loop reads CAWERQWKNTGELFF. The CDR3 coding sequence is TGTGCCTGGGAGAGACAGTGGAAAAACACCGGGGAGCTGTTTTTT. The chain recombines TRBV30 with TRBJ2-2; D perhaps matches TRBD1 (5 bases). The CDR3 has 15 amino acids. V was cut by 5 bases and J by 2 bases, with 15 bases left in between. Germline V gene sequence: CDR1 GTSNPN, CDR2 SVGIG (reference sequence).

This clonotype was detected a few times. The V and J genes are TRBV29-1 and TRBJ2-7, with D perhaps TRBD2 (6 bases). The CDR3 sequence is 13 residues long. V lost 4 bases, J lost 0 bases, and 10 bases lay in between. Germline loops: CDR1 SQVTM, CDR2 ANQGSEA. Written as DNA, the CDR3 is TGCAGCGTTGCTTTCGGGAGCTCCTACGAGCAGTACTTC. This translates into CSVAFGSSYEQYF.

The genes are TRBV5-1 and TRBJ2-3; 7 positions match TRBD2. With V trimmed by 1 base and J by 5 bases, 4 bases remained unmatched. The CDR3 totals 14 residues. Germline loops: CDR1 SGHRS, CDR2 YFSETQ. This CDR3 reads CASSLLGEGDTQYF. The CDR3 nucleotides read TGCGCCAGCAGCTTGCTCGGGGAGGGAGATACGCAGTATTTT.

The rearrangement uses TRBV6-1 and TRBJ1-5; no definite D call. The CDR3 is 13 amino acids. V lost 2 bases to trimming and J lost 6 bases, with 8 bases between them. Per the germline V gene, CDR1 is MNHNS and CDR2 is SASEGT. This chain's CDR3 is CASSELGIQPQHF. The CDR3 DNA reads as TGTGCCAGCAGTGAATTGGGGATTCAGCCCCAGCATTTT.

CDR3 protein: CASSQGSRGWNDEQYV. DNA for the CDR3: TGTGCCAGCAGCCAAGGAAGCCGCGGGTGGAACGACGAGCAGTACGTC. The rearrangement joins TRBV14 to TRBJ2-7; D perhaps matches TRBD2 (5 bases). This CDR3 contains 16 residues. Trimming cost V 1 base and J 5 bases, with 18 bases left between them. Germline CDR1 SGHDN, CDR2 FVKESK.

V is TRBV6-5 and J is TRBJ1-5; D call uncertain. V was shortened by 0 bases and J by 9 bases, with 12 bases between the two germline ends. This CDR3 contains 14 residues. Germline CDR1 reads MNHEY; CDR2 reads SVGAGI. The CDR3 DNA reads TGTGCCAGCAGTTACTCGCCCTCTCTCGGGCCCCAGCATTTT. This sequence encodes CASSYSPSLGPQHF.

V gene TRBV3-1 combines with J gene TRBJ1-6; TRBD1 is a possible D gene (6 bases). Trimming stripped 7 bases from V and 10 bases from J, with 11 bases between. The germline V gene encodes CDR1 LGHDT and CDR2 YNNKEL (reference sequence). The CDR3 has 12 amino acids. The CDR3 DNA reads as TGTGCCAGCACCAAGGGGGTGTCACCCCTCCACTTT. It specifies CASTKGVSPLHF.

The rearrangement links TRBV20-1 to TRBJ2-7; no clear D gene. The CDR3 length is 12 residues. CDR1 is DFQATT, CDR2 SNEGSKA, per germline (reference sequence). With 0 bases removed from V and 3 bases from J, the gap between germline ends came to 6 bases. The CDR3 sequence is CSARDPFYEQYF. The CDR3 coding sequence is TGCAGTGCTAGAGATCCCTTCTACGAGCAGTACTTC.

This chain uses TRBV5-4 with TRBJ1-3, with D perhaps TRBD1 (5 bases). Germline assignment: CDR1 SGHNT and CDR2 YYREEE (reference sequence). Trimming shortened V by 4 bases and J by 4 bases, and 18 bases separated the two germline ends. The CDR3 consists of 16 residues. CDR3 sequence reads: CASSGGTEARGNTIYF. The CDR3 region has the DNA TGTGCCAGCAGCGGAGGGACTGAGGCTCGGGGAAACACCATATATTTT.

The rearrangement uses TRBV20-1 and TRBJ2-3, with a tentative D call TRBD1 (6 bases). Germline CDR1 and CDR2: DFQATT and SNEGSKA (reference sequence). Trimming removed 6 bases from V and 0 bases from J, with 19 bases in between. The length of the CDR3 is 16 residues. CDR3 nucleotides: TGCAGTGCCCCCTTTCTAAGGGGGAAGAGCACAGATACGCAGTATTTT. Amino acid sequence: CSAPFLRGKSTDTQYF.

V usage is TRBV5-1 and J usage is TRBJ1-5; D possibly corresponds to TRBD1 (5 bases). This CDR3 has 15 residues. CDR1 and CDR2 from the germline V gene are SGHRS and YFSETQ. Trimming pared 0 bases from V and 4 bases from J, leaving 11 bases between. CDR3 in amino acids: CASSLGGDPNQPQHF. In nucleotides, the CDR3 is TGCGCCAGCAGCTTGGGGGGGGACCCTAATCAGCCCCAGCATTTT.

The genes are TRBV3-1 and TRBJ2-7, with 9 bases lining up with TRBD1. Germline values: CDR1 LGHDT, CDR2 YNNKEL (reference sequence). The V gene end was trimmed by 4 bases and the J gene end by 7 bases; junction bases not matched to a gene: 8. This CDR3 region has 14 residues. CDR3 protein: CASSLGQGLWEQYF. The CDR3 DNA is TGTGCCAGCAGCCTGGGACAGGGATTATGGGAGCAGTACTTC.

This sequence joins TRBV10-3 and TRBJ2-5; 9 positions match TRBD1. V was clipped by 11 bases and J by 4 bases; unmatched bases: 5. CDR3 length equals 12 residues. Germline V CDR1 and CDR2: ENHRY, SYGVKD. The CDR3 DNA reads TGTGCCGCCGGACAGGGGCTAGAGACCCAGTACTTC. Protein product: CAAGQGLETQYF.

This CDR3 is CASSQERGWSYEQYF. CDR3 nucleotides: TGCGCCAGCAGCCAAGAGAGGGGATGGTCCTACGAGCAGTACTTC. The rearrangement joins TRBV4-1 to TRBJ2-7, with D perhaps assigned TRBD1 or TRBD2 (5 bases each). The CDR3 covers 15 residues. Germline V gene sequence: CDR1 MGHRA, CDR2 YSYEKL. The germline V and J ends were trimmed by 0 bases and 1 base, with 10 bases remaining between them.

The genes are TRBV6-5 and TRBJ1-3, with TRBD1 identical over 11 bases. V gave up 6 bases and J gave up 7 bases; unmatched junction bases: 5. CDR3 length: 14 residues. CDR1 is MNHEY and CDR2 is SVGAGI in the germline V gene. The chain's CDR3 is CASSSRDRGNTIYF. The CDR3 nucleotides read TGTGCCAGCAGCTCCCGGGACAGGGGGAACACCATATATTTT.

This clonotype was observed a single time. V gene TRBV12-3 or TRBV12-4 combines with J gene TRBJ1-1, with TRBD1 as a possible D gene (5 bases). This CDR3 is built from 13 residues. V was trimmed by 6 bases and J by 6 bases, leaving 14 bases between them. CDR3 in DNA: TGTGCCAGCAGCCTCAGGGAGGAGGCTGAAGCTTTCTTT. Its protein is CASSLREEAEAFF.

This chain joins TRBV7-9 and TRBJ2-7; the D is unclear. The V end lost 4 bases, the J end lost 2 bases, and 15 bases lay between the germline ends. CDR3 length: 15 residues. The germline gives CDR1 SEHNR, CDR2 FQNEAQ (reference sequence). The CDR3 bases are TGTGCCAGCAGCTCCCCCCGAGGAAACGCCTACGAGCAGTACTTC. Translated: CASSSPRGNAYEQYF.

The rearrangement joins TRBV4-1 to TRBJ1-3; no reliable D call. The V and J ends lost 3 bases and 5 bases respectively, with 11 bases between them. This CDR3 is 14 amino acids long. Per germline, CDR1 MGHRA and CDR2 YSYEKL. The CDR3 sequence: CASSHIGKRNTIYF. The CDR3 DNA sequence: TGCGCCAGCAGCCATATCGGCAAGAGAAACACCATATATTTT.

The genes are TRBV30 and TRBJ1-1; no definite D call. CDR1 and CDR2 from the germline V gene are GTSNPN and SVGIG (reference sequence). V dropped 0 bases and J dropped 12 bases, with 11 bases sitting between them. The CDR3 sequence is 11 residues long. The CDR3 reads CAWSVGVLTFF. CDR3 nucleotides: TGTGCCTGGAGTGTCGGGGTTCTTACTTTCTTT. Full variable domain (missing parts from reference TRBV30 and TRBJ1-1): SQTIHQWPATLVQPVGSPLSLECTVEGTSNPNLYWYRQAAGRGLQLLFYSVGIGQISSEVPQNLSASRPQDRQFILSSKKLLLSDSGFYLCAWSVGVLTFFGQGTRLTVV.

The chain carries TRBV7-2 and TRBJ1-2, with D unclear. The germline V and J ends were trimmed by 0 bases and 8 bases, with 13 bases remaining between them. Germline V lookup: CDR1 SGHTA, CDR2 FQGNSA. The CDR3 is made up of 14 amino acids. CDR3 in amino acids: CASSLAGPMSGYTF. CDR3 in DNA: TGTGCCAGCAGCTTAGCGGGCCCTATGTCAGGCTACACCTTC.

This clonotype was counted a single time. The V call is TRBV18, the J call TRBJ1-1; no reliable D call. V lost 3 bases to trimming and J lost 1 base, with 9 bases between them. The CDR3 is made up of 14 amino acids. Germline CDR1 reads KGHSH; CDR2 reads LQKENI. In nucleotides, the CDR3 is TGTGCCAGCTCACCTACCAGTTCGAACACTGAAGCTTTCTTT. This translates into CASSPTSSNTEAFF.

The chain uses TRBV4-1 and TRBJ1-1; weak D call: TRBD1 (6 bases). The V gene lost 1 base and the J gene lost 0 bases, with 9 bases spanning the gap. Germline CDR1 is MGHRA and CDR2 is YSYEKL. This CDR3 comprises 15 residues. The CDR3 DNA reads TGCGCCAGCAGCCAAGGCCACAGGGTGAACACTGAAGCTTTCTTT. Translation gives CASSQGHRVNTEAFF.

The genes are TRBV5-4 and TRBJ1-2; tentatively, D is TRBD1 (5 bases). V lost 3 bases and J lost 4, with 19 bases in between. The CDR3 length is 16 residues. Looked up from germline, CDR1 is SGHNT and CDR2 is YYREEE (reference sequence). The CDR3 DNA reads as TGTGCCAGCAGCTCGGGGGACCGACGGGTAACCTATGGCTACACCTTC. Protein sequence: CASSSGDRRVTYGYTF.

This chain connects TRBV5-6 to TRBJ2-7, with 7 bases fitting TRBD1. This CDR3 is 13 amino acids long. From germline, CDR1 is SGHDT and CDR2 YYEEEE. V was pared by 3 bases and J by 4 bases, with 4 bases of the junction left unmatched. The CDR3 DNA reads as TGTGCCAGCAGCTGGGACAGCCGATACGAGCAGTACGTC. Translating it yields CASSWDSRYEQYV.

The chain recombines TRBV7-2 with TRBJ2-7; unclear D gene. The CDR3 contains 14 residues. Germline V lookup: CDR1 SGHTA, CDR2 FQGNSA. V was pared by 0 bases and J by 1 base, with 7 bases between. The CDR3 coding sequence is TGTGCCAGCAGCTTAGCGGGATCATCCTACGAGCAGTACGTC. It is translated as CASSLAGSSYEQYV.

This rearrangement joins TRBV27 to TRBJ1-1; D is uncertain. Germline V gene sequence: CDR1 MNHEY, CDR2 SMNVEV (reference sequence). The CDR3 runs to 16 residues. Trimming took off 6 bases at V and 2 bases at J, with 19 bases between the two ends. The chain's CDR3 is CASSPRLSSTNTEAFF. CDR3 coding DNA: TGTGCCAGCAGCCCCCGTTTGTCGAGCACAAACACTGAAGCTTTCTTT.

Comment on this clonotype: Relative to the germline gene, one junction end is altered; a read error may explain this. J is TRBJ2-1 and V is TRBV12-3 or TRBV12-4; 10 bases are shared with TRBD2. This CDR3 spans 13 amino acids. Here the CDR3 reads CASSFPPSGRLLF. The CDR3 DNA is TGTGCCAGCAGTTTCCCCCCTAGCGGGAGATTGCTCTTC.

The chain couples TRBV12-3 or TRBV12-4 to TRBJ1-5, with D possibly TRBD1 on 5 matching bases. The germline V and J ends were trimmed by 7 bases and 7 bases, with 14 bases remaining between them. The CDR3 has 13 residues. Written as DNA, the CDR3 is TGTGCCAGCACTGGTCAGGGAAACCAGCCCCAGCATTTT. As protein: CASTGQGNQPQHF.

This chain joins TRBV19 and TRBJ2-5, with TRBD2 identical over 8 bases. The CDR3 runs to 16 residues. Germline V gene data show CDR1 as LNHDA and CDR2 as SQIVND (reference sequence). V shed 4 bases and J 5 bases; nucleotides not matched to a gene: 12. CDR3 region: CASSKGPGGAEETQYF. The CDR3 DNA reads TGTGCCAGTAGTAAGGGACCCGGGGGGGCGGAGGAGACCCAGTACTTC.

This clonotype was observed a single time. This chain uses TRBV5-1 with TRBJ2-4; 8 bases match TRBD2. Trimming removed 3 bases from V and 9 bases from J; junction bases left unmatched: 11. The CDR3 consists of 15 residues. From germline, CDR1 is SGHRS and CDR2 YFSETQ. The CDR3 loop is CASSSISGDTGIQYF. The CDR3 nucleotides are TGCGCCAGCAGCTCTATTAGCGGGGACACGGGCATTCAGTACTTC. Variable domain in full (rest from reference TRBV5-1 and TRBJ2-4): KAGVTQTPRYLIKTRGQQVTLSCSPISGHRSVSWYQQTPGQGLQFLFEYFSETQRNKGNFPGRFSGRQFSNSRSEMNVSTLELGDSALYLCASSSISGDTGIQYFGAGTRLSVL.